These T cell receptor beta chains were read from a single sample in a study of T cells in Graves' hyperthyroidism and ophthalmopathy. TCRdb independently ran MiXCR on the multiplex PCR reads; one entry per CDR3 protein. The table lists around 690,000 distinct CDR3 sequences, around 21% of them singletons. The specimen sequenced was blood. The receptors come from a young man with Graves' ophthalmopathy. CDR3s include the opening cysteine and the closing phenylalanine or tryptophan. Each record gives: V gene, CDR3 length, J gene, CDR3 protein.

v_gene: TRBV5-1; len: 16; j_gene: TRBJ1-4; CDR3aa: CASSFREGATNEKLFF
v_gene: TRBV18; len: 14; j_gene: TRBJ1-1; CDR3aa: CASSRGQGITEAFF
v_gene: TRBV12-3/TRBV12-4; len: 13; j_gene: TRBJ2-1; CDR3aa: CASTQTSIHEQFF
v_gene: TRBV6-1; len: 14; j_gene: TRBJ2-7; CDR3aa: CASTRQGSSYEQYF
v_gene: TRBV7-2; len: 15; j_gene: TRBJ2-5; CDR3aa: CASSLGGVAGDAQYF
v_gene: TRBV20-1; len: 15; j_gene: TRBJ1-1; CDR3aa: CSAREGGSGNTEAFF
v_gene: TRBV28; len: 16; j_gene: TRBJ2-5; CDR3aa: CASSLTGRGKEGTQYF
v_gene: TRBV6-2/TRBV6-3; len: 14; j_gene: TRBJ1-2; CDR3aa: CASSYSTGGTGYTF
v_gene: TRBV6-6; len: 15; j_gene: TRBJ1-5; CDR3aa: CASSYGAGGNQPQHF
v_gene: TRBV7-2; len: 16; j_gene: TRBJ2-2; CDR3aa: CASSPPGGPRAGELFF
v_gene: TRBV7-2; len: 13; j_gene: TRBJ2-7; CDR3aa: CASSSGLQYEQYF
v_gene: TRBV6-6; len: 14; j_gene: TRBJ1-1; CDR3aa: CASSYSAANTEAFF
v_gene: TRBV20-1; len: 15; j_gene: TRBJ1-1; CDR3aa: CSARDSGTANTEAFF
v_gene: TRBV20-1; len: 16; j_gene: TRBJ1-1; CDR3aa: CSAREIASGGYTEAFF
v_gene: TRBV11-2; len: 16; j_gene: TRBJ2-7; CDR3aa: CASSLEGTGGGYEQYF
v_gene: TRBV28; len: 16; j_gene: TRBJ2-1; CDR3aa: CASSPLAGAGVDEQFF
v_gene: TRBV6-1; len: 18; j_gene: TRBJ1-5; CDR3aa: CASSYRSEQGRFPQPQHF
v_gene: TRBV11-2; len: 12; j_gene: TRBJ2-2; CDR3aa: CASSFRPGELFF
v_gene: TRBV29-1; len: 11; j_gene: TRBJ2-1; CDR3aa: CSVGGGNEQFF
v_gene: TRBV6-2/TRBV6-3; len: 18; j_gene: TRBJ2-2; CDR3aa: CASSYLAGGLWNTGELFF
v_gene: TRBV2; len: 18; j_gene: TRBJ2-4; CDR3aa: CASSQTGGEFTSGNIQYF
v_gene: TRBV6-1; len: 15; j_gene: TRBJ2-7; CDR3aa: CASTKATSSSYEQYF
v_gene: TRBV5-1; len: 15; j_gene: TRBJ2-1; CDR3aa: CASSLPSGSGDEQFF
v_gene: TRBV28; len: 14; j_gene: TRBJ2-5; CDR3aa: CASSLAGQRETQYF
v_gene: TRBV6-2/TRBV6-3; len: 13; j_gene: TRBJ2-5; CDR3aa: CASSYPPVETQYF
v_gene: TRBV29-1; len: 13; j_gene: TRBJ1-1; CDR3aa: CSVEQGARTEAFF
v_gene: TRBV14; len: 16; j_gene: TRBJ2-2; CDR3aa: CASSPRRMANTGELFF
v_gene: TRBV5-1; len: 16; j_gene: TRBJ2-2; CDR3aa: CASSRAGVANTGELFF
v_gene: TRBV5-1; len: 14; j_gene: TRBJ2-1; CDR3aa: CASSYRDRGQEEFF